The 6 T cell receptor beta chains below come from one sample, sequenced in a study of T cells in Graves' hyperthyroidism and ophthalmopathy. Amplification targeted TCR beta CDR3 regions from RNA transcripts. Initially, a first-round RT-PCR of the TCR CDR3 employed the HTBI primer set. Via MiXCR, TCRdb re-called the multiplex PCR reads, giving one row per CDR3 protein. This sample has about 840,000 distinct CDR3 sequences, with 38% found just once. The specimen was blood. These receptors originate from a man younger than 30 with Graves' hyperthyroidism.

This rearrangement joins TRBV10-3 to TRBJ1-5; a weak D match, TRBD1 (5 bases). This CDR3 is 15 amino acids long. V was shortened by 2 bases and J by 0 bases, with 8 bases between the two germline ends. Germline CDR1 reads ENHRY; CDR2 reads SYGVKD. The CDR3 protein is CAISELGDSNQPQHF. DNA for the CDR3: TGTGCCATCAGTGAGCTAGGGGATAGCAATCAGCCCCAGCATTTT.

V is TRBV29-1 and J is TRBJ1-1; 7 positions match TRBD1. J lost 6 bases, V lost 6 bases, and 10 bases had no gene match. The germline gives CDR1 SQVTM, CDR2 ANQGSEA. The CDR3 has 13 residues. The CDR3 is CSVALTGQSEAFF. DNA of the CDR3: TGCAGCGTAGCCCTGACAGGGCAATCTGAAGCTTTCTTT.

The V and J genes are TRBV6-6 and TRBJ1-6; D is possibly TRBD1 (6 bases). Germline-derived CDR1 and CDR2 are MNHNY and SVGAGI (reference sequence). The CDR3 runs 14 residues. Between the trimmed V and J ends, which lost 2 bases and 8 bases, there was a span of 10 bases. The CDR3 bases are TGTGCCAGCAGTTACCCCGGACAGCATTCACCCCTCCACTTT. It specifies CASSYPGQHSPLHF.

The table lists this clonotype with a few counts. This chain joins TRBV20-1 and TRBJ1-5; no clear D. V lost 3 bases to trimming and J lost 6 bases, with 9 bases between them. This CDR3 is 12 amino acids long. Germline-derived CDR1 and CDR2 are DFQATT and SNEGSKA (reference sequence). In DNA form, the CDR3 reads TGCAGTGCTAGTGGGCCCGGTCAGCCCCAGCATTTT. Its translation: CSASGPGQPQHF.

This clonotype was observed once. J is TRBJ2-7 and V is TRBV29-1; possible D gene TRBD2, 5 bases. CDR1 and CDR2 from the germline V gene are SQVTM and ANQGSEA. There are 9 residues in the CDR3. V lost 7 bases to trimming and J lost 11 bases, with 12 bases between them. CDR3 in DNA: TGCAGCGGGAGAGGGAGCAAGTACTTC. Amino acid sequence: CSGRGSKYF.

This clonotype was counted at least ten times. CDR3 nucleotide sequence: TGTGCCAGCAGCTTAGGCCTACAATCCCAGCCCCAGCATTTT. It codes for CASSLGLQSQPQHF. This chain uses TRBV7-2 with TRBJ1-5; D is ambiguous. The CDR3 is 14 amino acids. Trimming removed 1 base from V and 7 bases from J, with 11 bases in between. Germline assignment: CDR1 SGHTA and CDR2 FQGNSA. Drawing the rest from reference TRBV7-2 and TRBJ1-5, the complete variable domain is GAGVSQSPSNKVTEKGKDVELRCDPISGHTALYWYRQSLGQGLEFLIYFQGNSAPDKSGLPSDRFSAERTGGSVSTLTIQRTQQEDSAVYLCASSLGLQSQPQHFGDGTRLSIL.